One sample yielded the 16 T cell receptor beta chains listed below, sequenced in a study of technical replicates of blood from several donors. Produced via immunoSEQ multiplex PCR; TCRdb's table is partial and in-frame only. The sample records 80,000 to 100,000 clones, about 96% being singletons. Sequenced material: T cells isolated from PBMCs. The receptors here all came from a human donor in good health.

The V call is TRBV5-6, the J call TRBJ2-1; the D is unclear. Per germline, CDR1 SGHDT and CDR2 YYEEEE. The CDR3 has 15 residues. V dropped 2 bases and J dropped 0 bases, with 9 bases sitting between them. The CDR3 region is CASSFEPSSYNEQFF. CDR3 sequence (DNA): TGTGCCAGCAGCTTTGAACCTAGCTCCTACAATGAGCAGTTCTTC.

This clone occurred once. The chain recombines TRBV19 with TRBJ1-1, with 7 bases lining up with TRBD1. From germline, CDR1 is LNHDA and CDR2 SQIVND (reference sequence). V lost 7 bases to trimming and J lost 3 bases; unmatched junction nucleotides: 5. This CDR3 contains 13 residues. CDR3 amino acids: CASILQGDTEAFF. CDR3 coding DNA: TGTGCCAGTATCCTCCAGGGGGACACTGAAGCTTTCTTT.

The chain has TRBV18 and TRBJ2-7, with D hard to call. There are 11 residues in the CDR3. V gave up 5 bases and J gave up 3 bases, with 5 bases separating them. The germline V gene encodes CDR1 KGHSH and CDR2 LQKENI. CDR3 in DNA: TGTGCCAGCTCATTCAACTACGAGCAGTACTTC. This sequence encodes CASSFNYEQYF.

J is TRBJ1-4 and V is TRBV7-8; no firm D call. This CDR3 has 15 amino acids. Germline CDR1 and CDR2: SGHVS and FQNEAQ. Trimming left V 4 bases short and J 0 bases short, with 9 bases between. The chain's CDR3 is CASSSSGTTNEKLFF. The CDR3 DNA sequence: TGTGCCAGCAGCTCCTCGGGGACAACTAATGAAAAACTGTTTTTT.

The chain joins TRBV2 to TRBJ1-6, with TRBD1 matching 8 bases. The germline V gene encodes CDR1 SNHLY and CDR2 FYNNEI. V was clipped by 5 bases and J by 6 bases; unmatched bases: 15. The CDR3 extends over 18 amino acids. Written as DNA, the CDR3 is TGTGCCAGCAGTCGCTTGGGACAGGCCACGATATCTAATTCACCCCTCCACTTT. Translated, it gives CASSRLGQATISNSPLHF.

V gene TRBV6-1 combines with J gene TRBJ2-7; maybe TRBD1 (5 bases). With 7 bases removed from V and 3 bases from J, the gap between germline ends came to 19 bases. This CDR3 comprises 15 residues. CDR1 MNHNS and CDR2 SASEGT come from the germline V gene. The CDR3 bases are TGTGCCAGCAAACCTGAGAAGACAGAAAACTACGAGCAGTACTTC. It yields the protein CASKPEKTENYEQYF.

The V gene is TRBV5-1, the J gene TRBJ1-1, with D unclear. Trimming shortened V by 0 bases and J by 1 base, and 7 bases separated the two germline ends. The CDR3 covers 14 residues. The germline V gene has CDR1 SGHRS and CDR2 YFSETQ. The chain's CDR3 is CASSLGVWNTEAFF. DNA for the CDR3: TGCGCCAGCAGCTTGGGCGTCTGGAACACTGAAGCTTTCTTT.

The V call is TRBV2, the J call TRBJ1-3; unclear D gene. This CDR3 contains 18 residues. Deletions cut 1 base from V and 0 bases from J, with 16 bases between. Germline V gene lookup returns CDR1 SNHLY and CDR2 FYNNEI. The CDR3 spells CASSEERGGGHSGNTIYF. In DNA form, the CDR3 reads TGTGCCAGCAGTGAAGAGCGGGGAGGAGGCCACTCTGGAAACACCATATATTTT.

The chain is built from TRBV29-1 and TRBJ2-7; 7 bases match TRBD2. The CDR3 runs 13 residues. Losses at the gene ends were 8 bases for V and 5 bases for J; bases not matched to a gene: 12. Germline V gives CDR1 SQVTM, CDR2 ANQGSEA. The CDR3, as DNA: TGCAGCACTCGCTTAGGCGGGGGAAACGAGCAGTACTTC. Its protein product is CSTRLGGGNEQYF.

V is TRBV4-3 and J is TRBJ1-1, with 11 bases that match TRBD1. The CDR3 sequence is 15 residues long. The trim removed 3 bases at V and 3 bases at J, leaving 3 bases unmatched. CDR1 and CDR2 (germline): LGHNA, YSLEER. CDR3 bases: TGCGCCAGCAGCCATGTGGGACAGGGGGACACTGAAGCTTTCTTT. It yields the protein CASSHVGQGDTEAFF.

This sequence joins TRBV30 and TRBJ1-4; D possibly corresponds to TRBD1 (5 bases). CDR3 size: 14 residues. Germline V gene data show CDR1 as GTSNPN and CDR2 as SVGIG (reference sequence). The germline V and J ends were trimmed by 0 bases and 6 bases, with 11 bases remaining between them. CDR3 in DNA: TGTGCCTGGAGTGTACGACAGACCGATGAAAAACTGTTTTTT. It codes for CAWSVRQTDEKLFF. Complete variable domain (other parts from reference TRBV30 and TRBJ1-4): SQTIHQWPATLVQPVGSPLSLECTVEGTSNPNLYWYRQAAGRGLQLLFYSVGIGQISSEVPQNLSASRPQDRQFILSSKKLLLSDSGFYLCAWSVRQTDEKLFFGSGTQLSVL.

The gene calls are TRBV28 and TRBJ1-3; the match to TRBD1 covers 12 bases. This CDR3 comprises 16 residues. Germline V CDR1 and CDR2: MDHEN, SYDVKM. After removal of 4 bases from V and 4 bases from J, the junction contained 5 bases not matched to a gene. The CDR3 spells CASSSTGTGGGNTIYF. As DNA, the CDR3 is TGTGCCAGCAGTTCAACCGGGACAGGGGGCGGAAACACCATATATTTT.

J is TRBJ2-5 and V is TRBV7-9; D not resolved. This CDR3 has 14 amino acids. Germline V gene sequence: CDR1 SEHNR, CDR2 FQNEAQ (reference sequence). Trimming cost V 1 base and J 0 bases, with 6 bases left between them. The CDR3: CASSLVSNQETQYF. The CDR3 nucleotides are TGTGCCAGCAGCTTAGTTTCTAACCAAGAGACCCAGTACTTC.

This CDR3 is CASSSDRGPKETQYF. The CDR3 DNA is TGTGCCAGCAGTTCGGACAGGGGGCCTAAAGAGACCCAGTACTTC. The chain uses TRBV27 and TRBJ2-5; TRBD1 agrees at 11 bases. With 4 bases clipped from V and 3 bases from J, the junction kept 4 bases outside the gene matches. Germline V lookup: CDR1 MNHEY, CDR2 SMNVEV (reference sequence). The CDR3 is 15 residues long.

The chain combines TRBV9 with TRBJ2-3; D is ambiguous. CDR1 and CDR2 (germline): SGDLS, YYNGEE. The CDR3 is 14 residues long. V lost 3 bases, J lost 0 bases, and 8 bases lay in between. The CDR3 DNA reads as TGTGCCAGCAGCGCGTGGCCTAGCACAGATACGCAGTATTTT. Translation: CASSAWPSTDTQYF.

The J gene is TRBJ2-2, the V gene TRBV6-4; possibly TRBD2 for D (6 bases). This CDR3 is built from 16 residues. Germline V gene data show CDR1 as MRHNA and CDR2 as SNTAGT. With 0 bases removed from V and 7 bases from J, the gap between germline ends came to 15 bases. The CDR3 spells CASSDSGGVGIGELFF. The DNA for the CDR3 is TGTGCCAGCAGTGACTCAGGCGGGGTTGGGATCGGGGAGCTGTTTTTT.